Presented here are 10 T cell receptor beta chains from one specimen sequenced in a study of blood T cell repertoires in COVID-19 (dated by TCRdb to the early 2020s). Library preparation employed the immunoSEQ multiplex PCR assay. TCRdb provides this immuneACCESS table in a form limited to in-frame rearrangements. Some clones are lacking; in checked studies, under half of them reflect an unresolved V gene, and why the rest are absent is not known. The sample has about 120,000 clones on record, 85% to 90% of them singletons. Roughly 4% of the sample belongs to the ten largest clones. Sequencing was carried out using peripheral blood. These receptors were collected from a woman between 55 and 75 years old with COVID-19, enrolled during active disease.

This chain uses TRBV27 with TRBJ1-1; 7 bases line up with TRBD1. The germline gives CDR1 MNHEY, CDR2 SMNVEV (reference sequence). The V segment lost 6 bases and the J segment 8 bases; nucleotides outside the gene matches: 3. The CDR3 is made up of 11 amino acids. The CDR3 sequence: CASRRTGEAFF. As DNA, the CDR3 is TGTGCCAGCAGGAGGACAGGAGAAGCTTTCTTT.

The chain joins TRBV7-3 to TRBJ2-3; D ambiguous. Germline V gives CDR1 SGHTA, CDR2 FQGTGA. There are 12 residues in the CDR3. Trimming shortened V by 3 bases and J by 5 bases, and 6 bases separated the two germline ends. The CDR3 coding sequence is TGTGCCAGCAGCTTTGGGCGAGATACGCAGTATTTT. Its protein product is CASSFGRDTQYF.

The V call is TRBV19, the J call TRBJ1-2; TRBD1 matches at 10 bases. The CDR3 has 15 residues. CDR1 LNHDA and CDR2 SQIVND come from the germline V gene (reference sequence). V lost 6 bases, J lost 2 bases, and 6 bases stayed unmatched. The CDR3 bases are TGTGCCAGTAGATCGGGGACAGGGGTAAACTATGGCTACACCTTC. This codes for CASRSGTGVNYGYTF.

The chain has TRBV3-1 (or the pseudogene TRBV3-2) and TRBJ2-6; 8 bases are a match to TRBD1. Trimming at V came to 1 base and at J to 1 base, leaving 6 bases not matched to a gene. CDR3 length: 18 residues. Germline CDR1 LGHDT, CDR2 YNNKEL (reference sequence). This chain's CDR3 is CASSQAYTGGSGANVLTF. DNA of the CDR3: TGTGCCAGCAGCCAAGCGTATACAGGGGGGTCTGGGGCCAACGTCCTGACTTTC.

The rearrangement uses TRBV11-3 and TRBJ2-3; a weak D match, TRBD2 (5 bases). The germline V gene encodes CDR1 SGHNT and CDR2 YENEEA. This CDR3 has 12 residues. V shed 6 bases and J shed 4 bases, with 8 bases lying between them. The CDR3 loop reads CASRGEADTQYF. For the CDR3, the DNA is TGTGCCAGCAGGGGAGAAGCAGATACGCAGTATTTT.

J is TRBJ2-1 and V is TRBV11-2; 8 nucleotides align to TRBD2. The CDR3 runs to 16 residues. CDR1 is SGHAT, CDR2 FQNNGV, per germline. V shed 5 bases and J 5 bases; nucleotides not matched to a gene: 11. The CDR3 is CASSPTTSVLDNEQFF. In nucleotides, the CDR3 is TGTGCCAGCAGCCCAACGACTAGCGTATTAGACAATGAGCAGTTCTTC. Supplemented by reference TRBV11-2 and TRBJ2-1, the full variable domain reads EAGVAQSPRYKIIEKRQSVAFWCNPISGHATLYWYQQILGQGPKLLIQFQNNGVVDDSQLPKDRFSAERLKGVDSTLKIQPAKLEDSAVYLCASSPTTSVLDNEQFFGPGTRLTVL.

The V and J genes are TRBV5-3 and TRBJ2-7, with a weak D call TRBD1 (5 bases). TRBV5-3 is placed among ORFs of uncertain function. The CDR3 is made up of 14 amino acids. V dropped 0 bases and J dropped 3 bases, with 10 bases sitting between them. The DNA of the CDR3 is TGTGCCAGAAGCTTGGCCGGACAACTCTACGAGCAGTACTTC. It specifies CARSLAGQLYEQYF.

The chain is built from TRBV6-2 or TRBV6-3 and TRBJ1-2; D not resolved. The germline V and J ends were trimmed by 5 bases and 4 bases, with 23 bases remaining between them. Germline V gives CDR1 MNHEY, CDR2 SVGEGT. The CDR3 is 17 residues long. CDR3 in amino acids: CASSLGRRETVVYGYTF. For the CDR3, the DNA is TGTGCCAGCAGTCTCGGACGCCGGGAAACAGTGGTCTATGGCTACACCTTC.

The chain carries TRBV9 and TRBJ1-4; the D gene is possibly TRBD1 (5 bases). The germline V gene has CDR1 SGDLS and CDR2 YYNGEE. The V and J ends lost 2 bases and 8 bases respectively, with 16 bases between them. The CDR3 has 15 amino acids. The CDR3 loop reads CASSVGTGVWEKLFF. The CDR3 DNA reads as TGTGCCAGCAGCGTCGGGACGGGGGTTTGGGAAAAACTGTTTTTT. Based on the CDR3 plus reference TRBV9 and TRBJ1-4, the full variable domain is DSGVTQTPKHLITATGQRVTLRCSPRSGDLSVYWYQQSLDQGLQFLIQYYNGEERAKGNILERFSAQQFPDLHSELNLSSLELGDSALYFCASSVGTGVWEKLFFGSGTQLSVL.

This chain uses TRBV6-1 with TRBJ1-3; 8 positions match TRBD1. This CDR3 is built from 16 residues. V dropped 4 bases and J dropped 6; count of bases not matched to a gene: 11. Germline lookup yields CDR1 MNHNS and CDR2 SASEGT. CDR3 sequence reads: CASSAYGQGSVNTIYF. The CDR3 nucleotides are TGTGCCAGCAGTGCGTACGGACAGGGCAGCGTAAACACCATATATTTT.